Listed below are T cell receptor beta chains from one sample, sequenced in a study of shared clonotypes between healthy human individuals. TCRdb keeps only in-frame clones here, not all; method: immunoSEQ multiplex PCR. The sample carries about 1.1 million clones, 77% recorded once. Sequenced material: memory CD4+ T cells from PBMCs. The source is a man younger than 35 in good health. Some clones in this sample may be carry-over from other donors' samples. Each CDR3 is given with its conserved first and last residue. The D gene is left open where the match is weak. A row's size may be missing; if present it is once, few, many or a size class.

12	TRBV30	NA	TRBD1	TRBJ1-1	CAWRMTGSEAFF	TGTGCCTGGAGGATGACAGGGTCTGAAGCTTTCTTT
13	TRBV29-1	NA	NA	TRBJ1-1	CSVEGRANTEAFF	TGCAGCGTTGAGGGCAGGGCGAACACTGAAGCTTTCTTT
15	TRBV7-2	NA	NA	TRBJ2-2	CASSSRTLNTGELFF	TGTGCCAGCAGCTCCCGGACGCTGAACACCGGGGAGCTGTTTTTT
19	TRBV5-1	many	TRBD2	TRBJ2-1	CASRLGTSGRSSSYNEQFF	TGCGCCAGCAGACTCGGGACTAGCGGGAGGAGTAGTAGCTACAATGAGCAGTTCTTC
15	TRBV27	NA	TRBD1	TRBJ1-5	CASSLAAGGDQPQHF	TGTGCCAGCAGTTTAGCGGCAGGGGGCGATCAGCCCCAGCATTTT
12	TRBV5-4	NA	NA	TRBJ2-7	CASSSMMDEQYF	TGTGCCAGCAGCTCAATGATGGACGAGCAGTACTTC
17	TRBV7-8	NA	NA	TRBJ2-5	CASSPSPRTVPKETQYF	TGTGCCAGCAGCCCCTCCCCCCGGACCGTCCCGAAAGAGACCCAGTACTTC
11	TRBV20-1	NA	NA	TRBJ2-5	CSASAQETQYF	TGCAGTGCCTCCGCCCAAGAGACCCAGTACTTC
16	TRBV5-1	NA	TRBD2	TRBJ2-1	CASSLALAGVHNEQFF	TGCGCCAGCAGCTTGGCTCTAGCGGGAGTCCACAATGAGCAGTTCTTC
15	TRBV5-1	NA	TRBD2	TRBJ2-4	CASSLAGEAKNIQYF	TGCGCCAGCAGCTTAGCGGGAGAGGCCAAAAACATTCAGTACTTC
15	TRBV7-3	NA	NA	TRBJ2-3	CASSSQVASTDTQYF	TGTGCCAGCAGCTCTCAGGTGGCGAGCACAGATACGCAGTATTTT
15	TRBV7-2	NA	NA	TRBJ1-2	CASSLNRRAMGGYTF	TGTGCCAGCAGCTTAAATCGCAGGGCAATGGGTGGCTACACCTTC
15	TRBV27	NA	TRBD2	TRBJ2-3	CASSLSLAGGATQYF	TGTGCCAGCAGTTTATCCCTAGCGGGAGGTGCTACGCAGTATTTT
13	TRBV6-5	NA	NA	TRBJ1-1	CASSYGFRTEAFF	TGTGCCAGCAGTTACGGGTTTCGCACTGAAGCTTTCTTT
16	TRBV4-1	few	NA	TRBJ1-4	CATQIEGPATNEKLFF	TGCGCCACCCAAATTGAGGGACCCGCAACTAATGAAAAACTGTTTTTT
15	TRBV30	NA	TRBD1	TRBJ2-7	CAWSVPQGAIGEQYF	TGTGCCTGGAGTGTCCCCCAGGGGGCAATCGGTGAGCAGTACTTC
13	TRBV18	NA	NA	TRBJ1-2	CASSPEANYGYTF	TGTGCCAGCTCACCAGAGGCTAACTATGGCTACACCTTC
15	TRBV5-1	NA	NA	TRBJ2-3	CASSLGRVRGYTQYF	TGCGCCAGCAGCTTGGGCCGGGTCCGCGGATATACGCAGTATTTT
15	TRBV5-8	NA	NA	TRBJ2-5	CASSLLVTGQETQYF	TGTGCCAGCAGCTTGTTGGTCACAGGACAAGAGACCCAGTACTTC
11	TRBV29-1	NA	NA	TRBJ2-3	CSLGIADTQYF	TGCAGCCTGGGGATTGCAGATACGCAGTATTTT
14	TRBV9	NA	TRBD1	TRBJ2-1	CASSKPGQGGEQFF	TGTGCCAGCAGCAAGCCGGGACAGGGAGGTGAGCAGTTCTTC
19	TRBV9	once	TRBD1	TRBJ2-5	CASSPSRPGTGVLGETQYF	TGTGCCAGCAGCCCGAGCAGACCCGGGACAGGGGTATTGGGAGAGACCCAGTACTTC
15	TRBV7-2	NA	TRBD2	TRBJ2-5	CASRRLAGGGETQYF	TGTGCCAGCAGACGACTAGCGGGAGGAGGCGAGACCCAGTACTTC
14	TRBV27	many	TRBD1	TRBJ1-2	CASSRQGRVGGYTF	TGTGCCAGCAGTCGACAGGGTAGAGTTGGTGGCTACACCTTC
15	TRBV18	NA	TRBD2	TRBJ2-3	CASSPQRDGTDTQYF	TGTGCCAGCTCACCCCAGCGGGATGGCACAGATACGCAGTATTTT
13	TRBV5-5	NA	NA	TRBJ1-2	CASSSPANYGYTF	TGTGCCAGCAGCAGCCCCGCTAACTATGGCTACACCTTC
10	TRBV5-8	few	NA	TRBJ1-5	CARQNQPQHF	TGTGCCAGACAGAATCAGCCCCAGCATTTT
15	TRBV28	NA	NA	TRBJ2-2	CASSRLRRNTGELFF	TGTGCCAGCTCTCGATTGCGGAGGAACACCGGGGAGCTGTTTTTT
15	TRBV11-2	NA	TRBD2	TRBJ2-1	CASSSLREGLNEQFF	TGTGCCAGCAGCTCTCTGCGGGAGGGATTGAATGAGCAGTTCTTC
13	TRBV7-9	NA	NA	TRBJ2-7	CASSLAGVHEQYF	TGTGCCAGCAGTTTAGCAGGGGTCCACGAGCAGTACTTC
16	TRBV7-3	NA	TRBD2	TRBJ2-7	CASSSTGLAGSNEQYF	TGTGCCAGCAGCTCAACCGGGCTAGCGGGTTCAAACGAGCAGTACTTC
16	TRBV7-2	once	TRBD2	TRBJ2-4	CASSTNGGLALNIQYF	TGTGCCAGCAGCACAAACGGGGGACTAGCGTTGAACATTCAGTACTTC
14	TRBV29-1	NA	NA	TRBJ2-7	CSVDSGTPYYEQYF	TGCAGCGTTGATTCCGGGACACCATATTACGAGCAGTACTTC
13	TRBV28	NA	TRBD2	TRBJ2-7	CASSNLAGGEQYF	TGTGCCAGCAGCAATCTAGCGGGAGGCGAGCAGTACTTC
14	TRBV6-5	NA	TRBD2	TRBJ2-7	CASSGLAGLREQYF	TGTGCCAGCAGCGGACTAGCGGGACTACGGGAGCAGTACTTC
14	TRBV10-1	NA	TRBD2	TRBJ2-3	CASSKLAGTDTQYF	TGCGCCAGCAGTAAACTAGCGGGAACAGATACGCAGTATTTT
14	TRBV7-9	NA	NA	TRBJ2-1	CASSLGNNGNEQFF	TGTGCCAGCAGCTTAGGTAACAACGGGAATGAGCAGTTCTTC
16	TRBV4-3	NA	NA	TRBJ1-2	CASSQDGRQVDYGYTF	TGCGCCAGCAGCCAAGATGGTCGGCAGGTAGACTATGGCTACACCTTC
13	TRBV7-9	NA	NA	TRBJ1-4	CASSLNRNEKLFF	TGTGCCAGCAGCTTAAATAGGAATGAAAAACTGTTTTTT
16	TRBV6-8	NA	TRBD2	TRBJ2-3	CAWRLAVTTRTDTQYF	TGTGCCTGGAGACTAGCGGTTACAACACGCACAGATACGCAGTATTTT
15	TRBV15	once	NA	TRBJ1-5	CATSRGIGSSQPQHF	TGTGCCACCAGCAGAGGGATTGGGTCTAGTCAGCCCCAGCATTTT